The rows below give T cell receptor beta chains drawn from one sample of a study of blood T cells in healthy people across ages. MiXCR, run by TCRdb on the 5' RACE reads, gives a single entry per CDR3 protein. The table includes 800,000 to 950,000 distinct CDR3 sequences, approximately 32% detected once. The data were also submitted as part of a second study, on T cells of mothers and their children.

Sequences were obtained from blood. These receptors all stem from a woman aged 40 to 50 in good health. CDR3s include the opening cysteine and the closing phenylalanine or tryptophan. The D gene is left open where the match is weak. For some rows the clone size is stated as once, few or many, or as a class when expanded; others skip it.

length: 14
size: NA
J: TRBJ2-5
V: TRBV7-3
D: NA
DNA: TGTGCCAGCAGCTTATATCCGATCCAAGAGGCCCAGTACTTC
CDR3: CASSLYPIQEAQYF

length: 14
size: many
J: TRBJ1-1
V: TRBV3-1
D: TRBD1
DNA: TGTGCCAGCAGCTCCACAGGGGGCAACACTGAAGCTTTCTTT
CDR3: CASSSTGGNTEAFF

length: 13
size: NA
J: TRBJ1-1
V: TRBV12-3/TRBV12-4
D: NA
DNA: TGTGCCAGCAGCATGACAGGTATCACTGAAGCTTTCTTT
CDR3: CASSMTGITEAFF

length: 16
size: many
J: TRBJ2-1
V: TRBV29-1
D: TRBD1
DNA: TGCAGCGTTGTAATCGGACAGGGGGGTTCCTACAATGAGCAGTTCTTC
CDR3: CSVVIGQGGSYNEQFF

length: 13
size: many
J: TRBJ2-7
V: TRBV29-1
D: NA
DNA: TGCAGCGTTGATGTGGCAGAAGGCTACGAGCAGTACTTC
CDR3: CSVDVAEGYEQYF

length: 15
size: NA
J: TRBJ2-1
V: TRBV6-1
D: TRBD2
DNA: TGTGCCAGCAGTGAGGCTAGCGGAAGTTGGAATGAGCAGTTCTTC
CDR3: CASSEASGSWNEQFF

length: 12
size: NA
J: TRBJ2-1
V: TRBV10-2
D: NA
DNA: TGCGCCAGCAGCCTAGATCCCGAGACCCAGTTCTTC
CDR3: CASSLDPETQFF

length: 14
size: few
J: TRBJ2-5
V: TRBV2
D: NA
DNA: TGTGCCAGCAGTGAGGGCGGGTCCCAAGAGACCCAGTACTTC
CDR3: CASSEGGSQETQYF

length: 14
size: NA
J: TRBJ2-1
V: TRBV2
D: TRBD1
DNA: TGTGCCAGCCCGGGACAGGGTAACTACAATGAGCAGTTCTTC
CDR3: CASPGQGNYNEQFF

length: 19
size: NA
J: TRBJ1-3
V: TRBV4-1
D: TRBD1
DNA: TGCGCCAGCAGCCAAGAAAGAGGACAGGGGGCCCTCTCTGGAAACACCATATATTTT
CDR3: CASSQERGQGALSGNTIYF

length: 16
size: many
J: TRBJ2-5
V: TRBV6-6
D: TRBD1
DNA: TGTGCCAGCAGGGGGGACAGGGGGCCTTTCCAAGAGACCCAGTACTTC
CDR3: CASRGDRGPFQETQYF

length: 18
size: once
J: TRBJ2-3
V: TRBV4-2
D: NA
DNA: TGTGCCTGCAGCCAAGATACGCCTATCTCCGCTAGCACAGATACGCAGTATTTT
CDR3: CACSQDTPISASTDTQYF